The sequence of this TCR beta chain was determined in a study of T cell responses to AZD1222 COVID-19 vaccine. This clone was seen just once. Its antigen is currently unknown. Using immunoSEQ multiplex PCR, the repertoire was profiled, and TCRdb retains in-frame clones only, with some absent. The table records some 150,000 clones, around 88% of them present only once. The study's findings and limits: Spike-specific TCR depth and breadth grew after two AZD1222 doses. Clonal diversity was possibly underestimated; the donors were predominantly white British and more often female. Among those given AZD1222, only five or six were seropositive at baseline. Vaccine-associated CD4 TCRs spanned spike, dominant at 160-218 and 743-854.

This clonotype was obtained from an adult in good health. The sequenced sample was peripheral blood, obtained on day 0 of AZD1222 vaccination.

The CDR3 nucleotides read TGTGCCAGCAGCCCCTGGGACATGCCCGGGGATACGCAGTATTTT. The encoded protein is CASSPWDMPGDTQYF. The gene calls are TRBV9 and TRBJ2-3; possible D gene TRBD1, 6 bases. The CDR3 consists of 15 residues. CDR1 SGDLS and CDR2 YYNGEE come from the germline V gene. The V end lost 4 bases, the J end lost 6 bases, and 18 bases lay between the germline ends.